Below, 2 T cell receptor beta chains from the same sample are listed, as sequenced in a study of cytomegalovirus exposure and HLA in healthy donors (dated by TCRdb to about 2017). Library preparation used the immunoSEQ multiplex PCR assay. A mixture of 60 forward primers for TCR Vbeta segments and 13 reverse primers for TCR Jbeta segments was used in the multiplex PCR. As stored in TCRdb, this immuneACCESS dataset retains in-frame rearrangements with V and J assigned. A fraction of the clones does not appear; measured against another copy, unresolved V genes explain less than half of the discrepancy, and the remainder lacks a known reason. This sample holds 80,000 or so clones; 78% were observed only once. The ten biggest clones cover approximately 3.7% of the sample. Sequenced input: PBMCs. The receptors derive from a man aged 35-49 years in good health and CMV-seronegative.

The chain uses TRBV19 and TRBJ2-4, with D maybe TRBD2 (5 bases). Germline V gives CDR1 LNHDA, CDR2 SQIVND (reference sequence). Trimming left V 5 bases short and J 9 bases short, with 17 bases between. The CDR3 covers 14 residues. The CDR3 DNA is TGTGCCAGTAGTCCGCCGATAGCCCGGGGCATTCAGTACTTC. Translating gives CASSPPIARGIQYF.

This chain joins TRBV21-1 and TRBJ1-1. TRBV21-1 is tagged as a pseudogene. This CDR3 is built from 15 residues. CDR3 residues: CASSIDPGRYTEAFF. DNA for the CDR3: TGTGCCAGCAGCATCGATCCGGGGAGATACACTGAAGCTTTCTTT.